A single sample gave rise to the 28 T cell receptor beta chains below, sequenced in a study of patients and donors after allogeneic stem cell transplantation. TCRdb itself ran the RT-PCR reads through MiXCR, one entry per CDR3 protein. The sample records 150,000 to 200,000 distinct CDR3 sequences, approximately 22% being singletons. The specimen sequenced was blood, either unsorted or a sorted T cell fraction (not recorded which). The receptors come from a human donor who was either an allogeneic HSCT recipient or a stem cell or donor lymphocyte infusion donor (not recorded which). It is not recorded whose cells these are; they may come from a transplant donor.

The chain employs TRBV29-1 and TRBJ1-1, with D hard to call. The V end was cut by 4 bases, the J end by 7 bases, with 7 bases between. The CDR3 spans 10 residues. CDR1 and CDR2 (germline): SQVTM, ANQGSEA. CDR3 in amino acids: CSVVLFEAFF. The CDR3 DNA follows: TGCAGCGTTGTTTTATTTGAAGCTTTCTTT.

Ten or more counts support this clonotype. The gene calls are TRBV12-3 or TRBV12-4 and TRBJ1-2; no firm D call. Trimming left V 5 bases short and J 4 bases short, with 8 bases between. The CDR3 length is 12 residues. The CDR3 reads CASSLGPYGYTF. DNA for the CDR3: TGTGCCAGCAGTCTAGGACCCTATGGCTACACCTTC.

This rearrangement joins TRBV6-2 or TRBV6-3 to TRBJ2-1; D gene uncertain. The V and J ends lost 5 bases and 10 bases respectively, with 9 bases between them. The V gene's germline CDR1 is MNHEY and CDR2 SVGEGT. The CDR3 is 11 amino acids. CDR3 residues: CASSPFQEQFF. The CDR3 region has the DNA TGTGCCAGCAGTCCCTTTCAGGAGCAGTTCTTC.

The chain recombines TRBV5-1 with TRBJ1-1; TRBD1 matches 8 bases. Germline lookup yields CDR1 SGHRS and CDR2 YFSETQ. This CDR3 has 12 amino acids. Trimming at V came to 1 base and at J to 8 bases, leaving 1 base not matched to a gene. Here the CDR3 reads CASSLRTGEAFF. The CDR3 bases are TGCGCCAGCAGCTTGAGGACAGGGGAAGCTTTCTTT.

The chain has TRBV7-8 and TRBJ2-1; 10 nucleotides match TRBD2. The V gene's germline CDR1 is SGHVS and CDR2 FQNEAQ. V lost 2 bases to trimming and J lost 4 bases; unmatched junction nucleotides: 8. CDR3 length: 17 amino acids. The CDR3 loop is CASSLWVAGGMYNEQFF. The CDR3 region has the DNA TGTGCCAGCAGCTTATGGGTAGCGGGGGGAATGTACAATGAGCAGTTCTTC.

This clonotype came up many times. This rearrangement joins TRBV7-2 to TRBJ1-5; D gene unclear. The CDR3 runs 14 residues. Trimming took off 4 bases at V and 3 bases at J, with 10 bases between the two ends. From germline, CDR1 is SGHTA and CDR2 FQGNSA. The CDR3 spells CASSSPAPNQPQHF. CDR3 bases: TGTGCCAGCAGCTCACCTGCACCCAATCAGCCCCAGCATTTT.

This clonotype was counted at least ten times. This chain connects TRBV4-1 to TRBJ1-5, with a possible D match to TRBD1 (6 bases). Germline CDR1 reads MGHRA; CDR2 reads YSYEKL. The CDR3 has 18 residues. Trimming cost V 0 bases and J 4 bases, with 19 bases left between them. As DNA, the CDR3 is TGCGCCAGCAGCCAAGAAGGTGGGGGGCTAGCCGCAAATCAGCCCCAGCATTTT. It yields the protein CASSQEGGGLAANQPQHF.

The table lists this clonotype with a few counts. This chain connects TRBV2 to TRBJ1-3; D might be TRBD1 (6 bases). V gave up 0 bases and J gave up 3 bases, with 6 bases separating them. The length of the CDR3 is 14 residues. The germline gives CDR1 SNHLY, CDR2 FYNNEI. CDR3 in amino acids: CASSEAGGGNTIYF. CDR3 bases: TGTGCCAGCAGTGAAGCAGGGGGTGGAAACACCATATATTTT.

This rearrangement joins TRBV6-6 to TRBJ2-7, with unresolved D. V was trimmed by 2 bases and J by 6 bases, leaving 8 bases between them. CDR1 MNHNY and CDR2 SVGAGI come from the germline V gene (reference sequence). The CDR3 covers 12 residues. CDR3 amino acids: CASSYSPLEQYF. The CDR3 DNA follows: TGTGCCAGCAGTTACAGCCCGCTCGAGCAGTACTTC.

The rearrangement joins TRBV12-3 or TRBV12-4 to TRBJ2-7; maybe TRBD1 (6 bases). The CDR3 length is 11 residues. V lost 7 bases, J lost 6 bases, and 10 bases lay in between. Here the CDR3 reads CASNKGGEQYF. CDR3 nucleotide sequence: TGTGCCAGCAATAAAGGGGGCGAGCAGTACTTC.

The chain couples TRBV12-3 or TRBV12-4 to TRBJ1-5; TRBD1 matches 8 bases. The ends lost 4 bases at V and 0 bases at J; junction bases unmatched: 2. This CDR3 has 15 residues. Here the CDR3 reads CASSYRGNSNQPQHF. For the CDR3, the DNA is TGTGCCAGCAGTTACAGGGGGAATAGCAATCAGCCCCAGCATTTT.

This clonotype turned up a few times. The chain combines TRBV25-1 with TRBJ1-6; a possible D gene is TRBD1 (5 bases). Germline values: CDR1 MGHDK, CDR2 SYGVNS. This CDR3 comprises 14 residues. V was trimmed by 5 bases and J by 9 bases, leaving 14 bases between them. The CDR3, as DNA: TGTGCCAGCAGTCCGGCAGGGACGGGTTCACCCCTCCACTTT. It yields the protein CASSPAGTGSPLHF.

V and J are TRBV20-1 and TRBJ2-3; no definite D call. V was pared by 4 bases and J by 6 bases, with 14 bases between. Germline V gene data show CDR1 as DFQATT and CDR2 as SNEGSKA (reference sequence). This CDR3 has 13 residues. CDR3 sequence reads: CSATRSSPDTQYF. The CDR3 region has the DNA TGCAGTGCTACCCGGTCCTCTCCCGATACGCAGTATTTT.

The chain carries TRBV3-1 and TRBJ1-1; D is perhaps TRBD1 (5 bases). The CDR3 totals 16 residues. CDR1 is LGHDT and CDR2 is YNNKEL in the germline V gene (reference sequence). V was cut by 3 bases and J by 4 bases, with 18 bases left in between. CDR3 DNA: TGTGCCAGCAGCCAGCCCAGACCGGGGCCGAGCACTGAAGCTTTCTTT. The encoded protein is CASSQPRPGPSTEAFF.

This clonotype was counted between two and nine times. This rearrangement joins TRBV12-3 or TRBV12-4 to TRBJ2-1; a possible D gene is TRBD2 (5 bases). The CDR3 length is 14 residues. The ends were cut back, 6 bases at V and 8 bases at J, with 17 bases in the middle. The CDR3 here is CASSLLSGRDEQFF. CDR3 coding DNA: TGTGCCAGCAGCCTCTTGAGCGGACGGGATGAGCAGTTCTTC.

This clonotype was observed a handful of times. The rearrangement uses TRBV12-3 or TRBV12-4 and TRBJ1-2, with D perhaps matching TRBD1 (5 bases). Trimming cost V 1 base and J 7 bases, with 13 bases left between them. CDR3 size: 14 residues. Here the CDR3 DNA reads TGTGCCAGCAGTTTAGGGGGCCACAGGACTGGCTACACCTTC. This encodes CASSLGGHRTGYTF.

This clonotype showed up just a few times. The chain is built from TRBV5-1 and TRBJ2-2; tentative D call: TRBD1 (5 bases). The V gene's germline CDR1 is SGHRS and CDR2 YFSETQ. Trimming removed 4 bases at V and 0 bases at J, with 13 bases between. CDR3 length equals 16 residues. CDR3 nucleotides: TGCGCCAGCAGCCCCGTGGGGCAGCCGAACACCGGGGAGCTGTTTTTT. Encoded protein: CASSPVGQPNTGELFF.

This clonotype was recorded a few times. The chain has TRBV28 and TRBJ1-6, with D hard to call. Trimming cost V 2 bases and J 8 bases, with 4 bases left between them. CDR1 MDHEN and CDR2 SYDVKM come from the germline V gene. The CDR3 runs 12 residues. The CDR3 sequence: CASSLGYSPLHF. Here the CDR3 DNA reads TGTGCCAGCAGTTTAGGGTATTCACCCCTCCACTTT.

The chain employs TRBV11-3 and TRBJ2-1, with D possibly matching TRBD2 (6 bases). V gave up 2 bases and J gave up 4 bases, with 15 bases separating them. Looked up from germline, CDR1 is SGHNT and CDR2 is YENEEA. The CDR3 contains 16 residues. The CDR3 reads CASSLRSGEAYNEQFF. Written as DNA, the CDR3 is TGTGCCAGCAGCTTAAGGTCGGGAGAGGCGTACAATGAGCAGTTCTTC.

This clonotype was counted many times. This chain uses TRBV7-2 with TRBJ1-1; D uncertain. Per the germline V gene, CDR1 is SGHTA and CDR2 is FQGNSA. Trimming took off 5 bases at V and 5 bases at J, with 12 bases between the two ends. The CDR3 consists of 13 residues. This chain's CDR3 is CASSPPSRTEAFF. For the CDR3, the DNA is TGTGCCAGCAGCCCCCCGTCGAGAACTGAAGCTTTCTTT.

This clonotype was observed a few times. The chain carries TRBV6-5 and TRBJ1-1; D is uncertain. The V gene's germline CDR1 is MNHEY and CDR2 SVGAGI. The CDR3 is made up of 13 amino acids. V was clipped by 6 bases and J by 1 base, with 9 bases between them. The CDR3 DNA is TGTGCCAGCAGATTACACCCGAACACTGAAGCTTTCTTT. It codes for CASRLHPNTEAFF.

This clonotype came up a few times. The CDR3 DNA sequence: TGTGCCAGTAGCGGGGCGGCCTACGAGCAGTACTTC. Translating it yields CASSGAAYEQYF. V usage is TRBV12-3 or TRBV12-4 and J usage is TRBJ2-7, with TRBD2 matching over 8 bases. Unmatched junction bases numbered 3, after V lost 9 bases and J lost 2 bases. This CDR3 is 12 amino acids long.

This chain joins TRBV12-3 or TRBV12-4 and TRBJ2-1, with D uncertain. There are 15 residues in the CDR3. The V end was cut by 6 bases, the J end by 4 bases, with 16 bases between. The CDR3, as DNA: TGTGCCAGCAGCCCCCCCTACGGGCTATACAATGAGCAGTTCTTC. Protein product: CASSPPYGLYNEQFF.

The table lists this clonotype with a few counts. This chain links TRBV10-3 with TRBJ2-2; D not certain. CDR3 length: 12 amino acids. Germline-derived CDR1 and CDR2 are ENHRY and SYGVKD. Trimming took off 6 bases at V and 1 base at J, with 3 bases between the two ends. CDR3 sequence (DNA): TGTGCCATCAGGGAGAACACCGGGGAGCTGTTTTTT. Its translation: CAIRENTGELFF.

This chain uses TRBV12-3 or TRBV12-4 with TRBJ2-2; D is undetermined. This CDR3 is 13 amino acids long. Trimming cost V 4 bases and J 4 bases, with 7 bases left between them. The CDR3 loop reads CASSSTITGELFF. In DNA form, the CDR3 reads TGTGCCAGCAGTTCCACCATCACCGGGGAGCTGTTTTTT.

The chain couples TRBV10-3 to TRBJ1-3, with 12 bases matching TRBD1. Germline trimming cut 3 bases from V and 9 bases from J; bases unmatched to any gene: 9. CDR3 size: 16 residues. Germline V CDR1 and CDR2: ENHRY, SYGVKD. The CDR3 sequence is CAISEGTGGRPGTIYF. CDR3 nucleotides: TGTGCCATCAGTGAAGGGACAGGGGGCCGGCCGGGCACCATATATTTT.

The chain joins TRBV7-2 to TRBJ1-1; D unresolved. CDR1 is SGHTA and CDR2 is FQGNSA in the germline V gene. Trimming took off 1 base at V and 3 bases at J, with 9 bases between the two ends. This CDR3 has 14 amino acids. The CDR3: CASSLEVGDTEAFF. Written as DNA, the CDR3 is TGTGCCAGCAGCTTAGAAGTCGGGGACACTGAAGCTTTCTTT.

This chain connects TRBV20-1 to TRBJ1-1, with D hard to call. Per germline, CDR1 DFQATT and CDR2 SNEGSKA (reference sequence). The CDR3 runs to 15 residues. Trimming shortened V by 6 bases and J by 11 bases, and 28 bases separated the two germline ends. The CDR3 region is CSAEIGVPLAPTAFF. The CDR3 nucleotides read TGCAGTGCCGAAATCGGGGTTCCCCTCGCCCCGACGGCTTTCTTT.